This TCR beta chain appears in the sequencing data of a study of OX40 agonist ivuxolimab in advanced cancers. Overall study: From 23 to 79 years was the age range, with a mean of approximately 58 years, and around 83% were male. Study results and limitations: At 0.1 to 3.0 mg/kg and by week 6, CD4+ and CD8+ T cells in the blood had expanded clonally.

Measured with immunoSEQ multiplex PCR; TCRdb has only the in-frame clones, and not every one. The table has about 110,000 clones, around 93% seen once. The junction had 14 bases not matched to a gene; V was cut back by 6 bases and J by 1 base. Germline CDR1 MDHEN, CDR2 SYDVKM. The CDR3 consists of 17 residues. To note about this clone: The antigen is undetermined.

The material sequenced was CD4+ or CD8+ T cells sorted from blood, taken in a trial of the OX40 agonist ivuxolimab. The clonotype originates from an adult with an advanced solid tumor such as melanoma, head and neck, liver or kidney cancer. The chain is built from TRBV28 and TRBJ2-5; 7 positions agree with TRBD1. In DNA, the CDR3 is TGTGCCAGCAGCCAAGGGGCGGCACAGGGGAGCCAAGAGACCCAGTACTTC. Translating gives CASSQGAAQGSQETQYF.